This T cell receptor beta chain emerged from a study of shared clonotypes between healthy human individuals (TCRdb year 2020). Concerning the study at large: The cohort included three men and a couple of women between 18 and 49 years of age. Leukapheresis yielded between about 0.94 and 10 billion PBMCs per donor. For each donor, CD4 naive and CD4 memory were each given three plates, CD8 naive was given two plates, and CD8 memory was given one plate. Libraries were prepared and TCR repertoires were sequenced by different laboratories using diverse techniques, in order to increase sequencing depth and limit assay-specific biases. To estimate repertoire size and how much clonotype sharing occurs between individuals, the study deeply sequenced the blood TCR repertoires of several healthy adults.

The study at large found these results: Roughly 5.2% of naive CD4, around 3.6% of naive CD8, approximately 2% of memory CD4, and 0.35% to 0.4% of memory CD8 clonotypes were shared across several donors. Pairwise subsampling indicated that sequencing depth was expected to affect the degree of clonotype sharing among donors. Incomplete sequencing was indicated by rarefaction of sorted-subset datasets, despite the large sequencing depth. Compared with non-shared clonotypes, the clonotypes found in all four sorted-subset donors had higher generation probabilities. Larger estimated clonotype richness was generally found for naive subsets than for memory subsets. Sampling was limited to blood, and TCR repertoires in tissue likely differ from TCR repertoires in blood. Because the study included only a small number of donors, the genetic and exposure-history diversity represented was limited.

The donors were healthy, HIV-negative adults with no recently reported acute infections or vaccinations. Only Caucasian adults living in Nashville, Tennessee, USA were represented among the donors. CD4+ T cells were enriched by magnetic negative selection, after which naive cells were positively selected on CD45RA and the negative fraction was taken as the memory subset. Blood was collected by leukapheresis, and PBMCs were isolated by Ficoll-Histopaque density gradient centrifugation and then cryopreserved in liquid nitrogen vapor phase. Purity and quantity of every magnetically sorted T cell population were checked by analytical flow cytometry. Each sorted fraction had its genomic DNA isolated and then quantified by UV absorbance on a Nanodrop 2000c. This clone appeared once. No cognate antigen has been identified for it. It has no much larger one-base neighbor in the sample; base qualities were not kept.

Using the deep immunoSEQ assay, TCR CDR3 regions were amplified from genomic DNA by multiplex PCR. For each cell subset, the extracted genomic DNA was distributed evenly across all wells of several immunoSEQ 96-well plates, and each plate served as one replicate. For sorted subsets, each replicate PCR was loaded with approximately 190 ng genomic DNA, equivalent to 32,000 or so T cell genomes. Purified libraries were quantified with a Qubit 3.0 fluorometer, sized on a Bioanalyzer 2100, and re-quantified with the KAPA Library Quantification kit. Every immunoSEQ 96-well plate was sequenced on a dedicated single-read 150-cycle Illumina NextSeq 550 flow cell. In the paper's pipeline: Because the immunoSEQ output held only junctional sequences and lacked quality scores, the filtering could not match the filtering applied to full-length reads. Sequences were annotated with PyIR, a Python wrapper for IgBLAST v1.9, and V/J genes and CDR3 were assigned using IMGT germline references. Reads with weak V/J assignments (E-value above 1e-6), missing CDR3, stop codons, out-of-frame junctions, or ambiguous translated residues were removed. V3J clonotypes were defined as sequences sharing the same inferred V gene, J gene, and CDR3 amino acid sequence. To compute the percentage overlap between repertoires, the number of shared unique clonotypes was divided by the size of the smaller repertoire. Richness of each repertoire was evaluated using RTK rarefaction, the Chao1 estimator, and Recon v2.1 estimates of unobserved clonotypes. OLGA was used to compute generation probabilities for all TCRbeta clonotypes that the gDNA method yielded from a few donors. The immuneACCESS repertoire file appears here via TCRdb, limited to in-frame rearrangements. These files lack a portion of the clones; in checked studies, under half of the deficit traces to unresolved V genes, and the cause of the others is not known. Clonal size and the V and J genes are those of that table, whereas D and trimming came from the DNA. Here the sample has around 1 million clones; 60% to 85% occur a single time. The biggest ten clones account for around 1.4% of the sample.

Sequenced material: memory CD4+ T cells sorted from blood. Reading the label with the study, this specimen's cell subset or site is: CD45RA-negative fraction. The receptor was isolated from a man between 18 and 29 years old in good health.

Read as DNA, the sequence is TGCGCCAGCAGCTTGGCCGTGACAGACTCCTACAATGAGCAGTTCTTC. This gives the protein CASSLAVTDSYNEQFF. The sequence is built from TRBV5-1 and TRBJ2-1; a tentative D call is TRBD1 (5 bases match). V is pared back by 0 bases and J by 0 bases, with 10 bases lying between the germline termini. The CDR3 runs 16 amino acids, cysteine and phenylalanine included. The DNA shown is the 48-base CDR3, in frame from base 1. As encoded in the germline V gene, CDR1 is SGHRS while CDR2 is YFSETQ.